What follows are 29 T cell receptor beta chains derived from one specimen sequenced in a study of T cell responses to AZD1222 COVID-19 vaccine. Here immunoSEQ multiplex PCR was the method, and the copy in TCRdb shows in-frame clones only, minus some. The table shows about 150,000 clones, with 80% to 90% occurring only once. The sequencing here drew on peripheral blood, taken after recovery from COVID-19. Source of these receptors: an adult who had recovered from COVID-19.

The chain employs TRBV19 and TRBJ1-6; 10 positions agree with TRBD1. The V gene's germline CDR1 is LNHDA and CDR2 SQIVND (reference sequence). The CDR3 runs 14 residues. With V trimmed by 5 bases and J by 8 bases, 3 bases remained unmatched. CDR3 sequence reads: CASSHGTGDSPLHF. The CDR3 bases are TGTGCCAGTAGTCACGGGACAGGGGATTCACCCCTCCACTTT. Together with reference TRBV19 and TRBJ1-6, the CDR3 gives the full variable domain: DGGITQSPKYLFRKEGQNVTLSCEQNLNHDAMYWYRQDPGQGLRLIYYSQIVNDFQKGDIAEGYSVSREKKESFPLTVTSAQKNPTAFYLCASSHGTGDSPLHFGNGTRLTVT.

V gene TRBV7-8 combines with J gene TRBJ2-7; TRBD1 matches 7 bases. Germline-derived CDR1 and CDR2 are SGHVS and FQNEAQ. V lost 11 bases and J lost 2; bases outside the gene matches: 6. CDR3 size: 12 residues. The CDR3 spells CASQQGPYEQYF. As DNA, the CDR3 is TGTGCCTCACAACAGGGGCCCTACGAGCAGTACTTC.

The V call is TRBV28, the J call TRBJ1-5; D not resolved. CDR3 length equals 11 residues. V was shortened by 6 bases and J by 3 bases, with 3 bases between the two germline ends. Germline V gene sequence: CDR1 MDHEN, CDR2 SYDVKM. The CDR3 DNA reads as TGTGCCAGCAGCCACAATCAGCCCCAGCATTTT. It is translated as CASSHNQPQHF.

This clone has only one observation. The V call is TRBV5-1, the J call TRBJ1-3; D unresolved. CDR3 length: 14 residues. Looked up from germline, CDR1 is SGHRS and CDR2 is YFSETQ. Trimming cost V 2 bases and J 0 bases, with 6 bases left between them. CDR3 residues: CASSFGDSGNTIYF. CDR3 coding DNA: TGCGCCAGCAGCTTCGGAGACTCTGGAAACACCATATATTTT.

The chain joins TRBV14 to TRBJ2-7; the match to TRBD2 covers 8 bases. Germline V gene lookup returns CDR1 SGHDN and CDR2 FVKESK. V lost 4 bases, J lost 2 bases, and 10 bases stayed unmatched. This CDR3 has 16 amino acids. As DNA, the CDR3 is TGTGCCAGCAGCCCCGCAGTCCCGCGGGGGGCCTACGAGCAGTACTTC. This gives the protein CASSPAVPRGAYEQYF.

The chain employs TRBV6-5 and TRBJ2-1; TRBD2 aligns across 12 bases. The CDR3 is 14 residues long. V was clipped by 6 bases and J by 5 bases; unmatched bases: 2. Per germline, CDR1 MNHEY and CDR2 SVGAGI. The CDR3 DNA reads TGTGCCAGCAGACTAGCGGGGGGCCACAATGAGCAGTTCTTC. This encodes CASRLAGGHNEQFF.

V is TRBV14 and J is TRBJ1-4, with D uncertain. This CDR3 is 13 amino acids long. The germline V gene has CDR1 SGHDN and CDR2 FVKESK. V was pared by 1 base and J by 12 bases, with 12 bases between. The DNA for the CDR3 is TGTGCCAGCAGCCAAGGCTTTGTTCGGGAACTGTTTTTT. Translation gives CASSQGFVRELFF. Full variable domain (missing parts from reference TRBV14 and TRBJ1-4): EAGVTQFPSHSVIEKGQTVTLRCDPISGHDNLYWYRRVMGKEIKFLLHFVKESKQDESGMPNNRFLAERTGGTYSTLKVQPAELEDSGVYFCASSQGFVRELFFGSGTQLSVL.

The chain links TRBV19 to TRBJ2-1, with D perhaps matching TRBD1 or TRBD2 (5 bases each). This CDR3 is built from 15 residues. Trimming left V 6 bases short and J 2 bases short, with 14 bases between. Looked up from germline, CDR1 is LNHDA and CDR2 is SQIVND (reference sequence). CDR3 nucleotides: TGTGCCAGTAGCCTCTCGCCGGGACCCTACAATGAGCAGTTCTTC. This encodes CASSLSPGPYNEQFF.

Notes on this clone: Other DNA sequences of this sample code for an identical CDR3. The CDR3 bases are TGTGCCAGCAGCTTGGGACAGGGGGCCGGGACTGAAGCTTTCTTT. This sequence encodes CASSLGQGAGTEAFF. This chain connects TRBV5-4 to TRBJ1-1; TRBD1 agrees at 10 bases. CDR3 length equals 15 residues. Trimming took 0 bases from V and 5 from J; bases not matched to a gene: 4. In germline, CDR1 is SGHNT, CDR2 YYREEE (reference sequence).

This rearrangement joins TRBV5-1 to TRBJ1-6, with TRBD1 matching 8 bases. Germline values: CDR1 SGHRS, CDR2 YFSETQ. V lost 7 bases, J lost 8 bases, and 8 bases stayed unmatched. This CDR3 spans 14 amino acids. The CDR3 spells CASSGGQVDSPLHF. In DNA, the CDR3 is TGCGCCAGCTCCGGGGGACAGGTGGATTCACCCCTCCACTTT.

The chain joins TRBV9 to TRBJ2-4; a weak D match, TRBD2 (6 bases). This CDR3 has 14 residues. V lost 0 bases, J lost 9 bases, and 13 bases lay in between. Germline loops: CDR1 SGDLS, CDR2 YYNGEE. The CDR3 sequence: CASSVEEGAVIQYF. The CDR3, as DNA: TGTGCCAGCAGCGTAGAGGAGGGCGCCGTCATTCAGTACTTC.

This chain uses TRBV19 with TRBJ2-3, with 11 nucleotides matching TRBD2. V lost 2 bases and J lost 5; bases outside the gene matches: 6. The CDR3 runs 16 residues. The germline CDR1 and CDR2 sequences are LNHDA and SQIVND (reference sequence). The CDR3 loop is CASSILAGGLGDTQYF. The DNA of the CDR3 is TGTGCCAGTAGTATACTAGCGGGAGGTTTGGGAGATACGCAGTATTTT.

This chain joins TRBV4-2 and TRBJ2-2, with D unclear. In germline, CDR1 is LGHNA, CDR2 YNFKEQ. This CDR3 is 16 amino acids long. Trimming removed 0 bases from V and 2 bases from J, with 10 bases in between. The CDR3 sequence: CASSQEFRLNTGELFF. Written as DNA, the CDR3 is TGTGCCAGCAGCCAAGAATTCAGGCTTAACACCGGGGAGCTGTTTTTT.

J is TRBJ2-7 and V is TRBV28; 11 bases are a match to TRBD2. The V gene's germline CDR1 is MDHEN and CDR2 SYDVKM. This CDR3 is built from 14 residues. The trim removed 4 bases at V and 7 bases at J, leaving 6 bases unmatched. The CDR3 DNA reads as TGTGCCAGCAGTTATACTAGCGGGAGAGGTGAGCAGTACTTC. Its protein product is CASSYTSGRGEQYF. Full variable domain (missing parts from reference TRBV28 and TRBJ2-7): DVKVTQSSRYLVKRTGEKVFLECVQDMDHENMFWYRQDPGLGLRLIYFSYDVKMKEKGDIPEGYSVSREKKERFSLILESASTNQTSMYLCASSYTSGRGEQYFGPGTRLTVT.

J is TRBJ2-3 and V is TRBV19, with a possible D match to TRBD2 (5 bases). Germline CDR1 is LNHDA and CDR2 is SQIVND (reference sequence). With 5 bases removed from V and 4 bases from J, the gap between germline ends came to 10 bases. This CDR3 region has 13 residues. The CDR3 DNA is TGTGCCAGTAGTGTTATACTAGCAGATACGCAGTATTTT. Encoded protein: CASSVILADTQYF.

V gene TRBV6-5 combines with J gene TRBJ2-7, with D uncertain. The CDR3 consists of 13 residues. V was shortened by 5 bases and J by 0 bases, with 8 bases between the two germline ends. In germline, CDR1 is MNHEY, CDR2 SVGAGI. The CDR3 spells CASSIQHSYEQYF. The CDR3 region has the DNA TGTGCCAGCAGTATTCAACACTCCTACGAGCAGTACTTC.

The chain links TRBV14 to TRBJ2-5; D is undetermined. CDR1 is SGHDN, CDR2 FVKESK, per germline. The CDR3 has 12 amino acids. Trimming took 4 bases from V and 7 from J, leaving 10 bases between them. The CDR3 is CASSLSLGTQYF. CDR3 sequence (DNA): TGTGCCAGCAGCCTCTCGCTAGGGACCCAGTACTTC.

The V and J genes are TRBV4-2 and TRBJ2-5; TRBD2 aligns across 13 bases. Germline V lookup: CDR1 LGHNA, CDR2 YNFKEQ. There are 19 residues in the CDR3. The trim removed 4 bases at V and 5 bases at J, leaving 16 bases unmatched. The CDR3 nucleotides read TGTGCCAGCAGCCGACTCGATACCGGGACTAGCGGGATCGCTGAGACCCAGTACTTC. Encoded protein: CASSRLDTGTSGIAETQYF.

As regards this clone: Its ends do not fully match the called genes, so a read error is possible. This chain joins TRBV7-7 and TRBJ2-1, with a possible D match to TRBD1 (5 bases). CDR3 length equals 15 residues. From germline, CDR1 is SSHAT and CDR2 FNYEAQ (reference sequence). DNA for the CDR3: TGTGCTAGCAGCTCTGCCACCGGTAGGGGCAATGAGCAGTTCTTC. It encodes CASSSATGRGNEQFF.

This clone was seen a handful of times. The chain combines TRBV6-5 with TRBJ1-1, with D possibly being TRBD1 (5 bases). This CDR3 is built from 15 residues. Germline-derived CDR1 and CDR2 are MNHEY and SVGAGI. V was trimmed by 6 bases and J by 2 bases, leaving 16 bases between them. The CDR3 protein is CASSEYLGGNTEAFF. The CDR3 DNA sequence: TGTGCCAGCAGCGAGTATCTGGGGGGAAACACTGAAGCTTTCTTT.

The chain joins TRBV5-1 to TRBJ2-2; D gene ambiguous. The CDR3 runs to 15 residues. Germline V gene lookup returns CDR1 SGHRS and CDR2 YFSETQ. The V end was cut by 4 bases, the J end by 5 bases, with 15 bases between. The CDR3 bases are TGCGCCAGCAGCCCAGACGGACCAAGGACCGGGGAGCTGTTTTTT. Its translation: CASSPDGPRTGELFF.

This clone was recorded only once. The chain employs TRBV29-1 and TRBJ1-5, with a weak D call TRBD1 (5 bases). This CDR3 region has 13 residues. The ends were cut back, 3 bases at V and 5 bases at J, with 11 bases in the middle. Germline CDR1 is SQVTM and CDR2 is ANQGSEA. This CDR3 is CSVEIGRDQPQHF. The CDR3 DNA sequence: TGCAGCGTTGAGATAGGCAGGGATCAGCCCCAGCATTTT.

The J gene is TRBJ2-1, the V gene TRBV9; D unclear. The CDR3 length is 16 residues. Germline CDR1 SGDLS, CDR2 YYNGEE. Trimming cost V 0 bases and J 6 bases, with 16 bases left between them. In DNA form, the CDR3 reads TGTGCCAGCAGCGTAGCTTTGACCGCCGGCGGCAATGAGCAGTTCTTC. The encoded protein is CASSVALTAGGNEQFF.

The V and J genes are TRBV4-1 and TRBJ1-4; D gene uncertain. Germline V gene lookup returns CDR1 MGHRA and CDR2 YSYEKL. The CDR3 covers 12 residues. V lost 4 bases to trimming and J lost 7 bases, with 7 bases between them. CDR3 loop: CASSPPAEKLFF. CDR3 bases: TGCGCCAGCAGCCCCCCGGCTGAAAAACTGTTTTTT.

J is TRBJ1-2 and V is TRBV6-1; tentatively, D is TRBD1 (5 bases). V lost 5 bases, J lost 8 bases, and 15 bases lay in between. The CDR3 loop spans 13 amino acids. Germline assignment: CDR1 MNHNS and CDR2 SASEGT. The CDR3 coding sequence is TGTGCCAGCAGTCACCGGGACCGGCAGGGCTACACCTTC. Translated: CASSHRDRQGYTF.

The CDR3 sequence is CASARDGLSNSPLHF. The CDR3 DNA follows: TGTGCCAGCGCGCGGGACGGATTATCTAATTCACCCCTCCACTTT. The chain employs TRBV9 and TRBJ1-6; D possibly corresponds to TRBD1 (5 bases). The germline V gene has CDR1 SGDLS and CDR2 YYNGEE. Trimming cost V 7 bases and J 6 bases, with 17 bases left between them. The CDR3 contains 15 residues.

Written as DNA, the CDR3 is TGTGCCAGCAGCTTAGTCTCCTATAATTCACCCCTCCACTTT. Translated: CASSLVSYNSPLHF. The chain recombines TRBV11-2 with TRBJ1-6; D ambiguous. V gave up 1 base and J gave up 0 bases, with 1 base separating them. The CDR3 spans 14 residues. The germline V gene has CDR1 SGHAT and CDR2 FQNNGV.

Note on this clone: This sample includes further DNA sequences coding for the same CDR3. The chain carries TRBV5-4 and TRBJ2-5; the match to TRBD1 covers 9 bases. Germline V lookup: CDR1 SGHNT, CDR2 YYREEE (reference sequence). The CDR3 covers 13 residues. The V and J ends lost 2 bases and 5 bases, in that order; junction bases with no gene match: 1. The CDR3 here is CASSLQGAETQYF. DNA of the CDR3: TGTGCCAGCAGCTTACAGGGGGCCGAGACCCAGTACTTC.

The chain couples TRBV14 to TRBJ1-5; D gene ambiguous. CDR3 length: 13 amino acids. Trimming stripped 1 base from V and 2 bases from J, with 3 bases between. From germline, CDR1 is SGHDN and CDR2 FVKESK. This CDR3 is CASSQVGNQPQHF. The CDR3 DNA sequence: TGTGCCAGCAGCCAAGTTGGCAATCAGCCCCAGCATTTT.